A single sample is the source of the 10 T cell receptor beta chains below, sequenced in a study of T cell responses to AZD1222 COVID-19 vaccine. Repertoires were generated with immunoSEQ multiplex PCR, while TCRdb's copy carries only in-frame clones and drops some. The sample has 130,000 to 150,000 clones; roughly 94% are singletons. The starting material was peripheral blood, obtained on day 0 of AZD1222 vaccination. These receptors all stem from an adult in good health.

Here the CDR3 reads CASSQWDRRTEAFF. The CDR3 DNA reads as TGTGCCAGCAGCCAATGGGACAGGAGGACTGAAGCTTTCTTT. The genes are TRBV3-1 (or the pseudogene TRBV3-2) and TRBJ1-1, with TRBD1 identical over 8 bases. V dropped 2 bases and J dropped 5; count of bases not matched to a gene: 4. Germline V gene sequence: CDR1 LGHDT, CDR2 YNNKEL (reference sequence). This CDR3 region has 14 residues.

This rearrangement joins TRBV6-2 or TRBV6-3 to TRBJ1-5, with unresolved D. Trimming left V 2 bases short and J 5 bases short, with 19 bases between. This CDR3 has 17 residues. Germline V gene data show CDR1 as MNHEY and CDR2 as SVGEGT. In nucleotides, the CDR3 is TGTGCCAGCAGTTACCCGCTCGGGGAATCGGGCCATCAGCCCCAGCATTTT. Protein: CASSYPLGESGHQPQHF.

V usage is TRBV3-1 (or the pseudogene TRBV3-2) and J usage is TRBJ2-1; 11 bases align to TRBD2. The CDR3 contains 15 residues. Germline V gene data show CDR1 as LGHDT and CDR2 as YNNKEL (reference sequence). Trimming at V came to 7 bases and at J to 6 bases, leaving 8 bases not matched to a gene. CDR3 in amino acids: CASTHSGGGSNEQFF. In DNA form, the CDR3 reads TGTGCCAGCACCCATAGCGGGGGGGGAAGCAATGAGCAGTTCTTC.

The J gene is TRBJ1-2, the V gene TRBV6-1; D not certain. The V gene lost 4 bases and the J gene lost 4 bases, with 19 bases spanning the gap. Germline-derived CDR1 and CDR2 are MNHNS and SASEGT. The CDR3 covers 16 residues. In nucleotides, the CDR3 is TGTGCCAGCAGTGGAGTAATCATTCCGGGCTCCTATGGCTACACCTTC. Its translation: CASSGVIIPGSYGYTF.

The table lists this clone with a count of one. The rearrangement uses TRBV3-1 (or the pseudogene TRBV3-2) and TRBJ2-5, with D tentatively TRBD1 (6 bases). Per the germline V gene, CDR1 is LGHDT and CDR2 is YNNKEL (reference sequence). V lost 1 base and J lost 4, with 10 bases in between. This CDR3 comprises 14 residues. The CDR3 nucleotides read TGTGCCAGCAGCCAAGGGGGGCGGAGAGAGACCCAGTACTTC. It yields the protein CASSQGGRRETQYF.

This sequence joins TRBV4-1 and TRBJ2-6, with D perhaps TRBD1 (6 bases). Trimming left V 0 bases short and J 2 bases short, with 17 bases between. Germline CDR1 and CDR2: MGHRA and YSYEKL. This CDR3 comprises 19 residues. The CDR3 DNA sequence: TGCGCCAGCAGCCAAGATAGAAGAACAGGGAGCGCTGGGGCCAACGTCCTGACTTTC. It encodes CASSQDRRTGSAGANVLTF.

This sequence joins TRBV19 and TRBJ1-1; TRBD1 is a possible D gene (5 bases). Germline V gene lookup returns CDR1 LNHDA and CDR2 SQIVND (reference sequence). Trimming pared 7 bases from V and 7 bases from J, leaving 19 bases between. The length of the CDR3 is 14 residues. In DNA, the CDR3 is TGTGCCAGTATCACGGCGCGGGGACCGAGTGAAGCTTTCTTT. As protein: CASITARGPSEAFF.

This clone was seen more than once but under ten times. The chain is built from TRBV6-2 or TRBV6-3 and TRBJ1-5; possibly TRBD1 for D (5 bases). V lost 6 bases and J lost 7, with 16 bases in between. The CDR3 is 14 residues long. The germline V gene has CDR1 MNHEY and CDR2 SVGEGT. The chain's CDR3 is CASSPQGEAQPQHF. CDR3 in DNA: TGTGCCAGCAGCCCCCAGGGCGAAGCCCAGCCCCAGCATTTT.

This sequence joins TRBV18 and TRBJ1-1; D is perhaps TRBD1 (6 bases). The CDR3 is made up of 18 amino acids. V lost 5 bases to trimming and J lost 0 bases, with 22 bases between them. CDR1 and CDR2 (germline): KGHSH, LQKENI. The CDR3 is CASSSGQISLPLNTEAFF. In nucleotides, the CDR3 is TGTGCCAGCTCATCAGGACAGATTTCTCTACCCTTGAACACTGAAGCTTTCTTT.

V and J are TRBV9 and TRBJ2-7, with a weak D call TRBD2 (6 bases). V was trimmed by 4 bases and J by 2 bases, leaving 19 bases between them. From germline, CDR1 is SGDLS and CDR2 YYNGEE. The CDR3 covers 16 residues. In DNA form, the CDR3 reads TGTGCCAGCAGCCCCCGAACTAGCCGTCTAACCTACGAGCAGTACTTC. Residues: CASSPRTSRLTYEQYF.